Listed here are 18 T cell receptor beta chains from one sample, sequenced in a study of human T cells and chemical hapten exposure. TCRdb re-derived calls from the RACE reads in MiXCR, one entry per CDR3 protein. Of approximately 84,000 distinct CDR3 sequences listed, roughly 10% are singletons. Indicated time point: patch test 2, 6 weeks after DPC sensitization. The treatment was: therapeutic diphenylcyclopropenone sensitization with weekly scalp DPC. The sample was whole blood, taken in connection with sensitization to the hapten diphenylcyclopropenone (DPC). These TCRs come from a man younger than 35 with alopecia areata. Some clones in this sample may be carry-over from other donors' samples.

This clonotype was counted ten times or more. The chain links TRBV3-1 to TRBJ2-5; the D is unclear. Germline CDR1 reads LGHDT; CDR2 reads YNNKEL (reference sequence). With 4 bases removed from V and 1 base from J, the gap between germline ends came to 10 bases. There are 14 residues in the CDR3. The CDR3 nucleotides are TGTGCCAGCAGCCCTCCGACAAGCCAAGAGACCCAGTACTTC. It encodes CASSPPTSQETQYF.

This clonotype was counted ten times or more. The J gene is TRBJ2-2, the V gene TRBV11-3; the match to TRBD2 covers 11 bases. This CDR3 is built from 16 residues. The junction had 8 bases not matched to a gene; V was cut back by 5 bases and J by 6 bases. The germline gives CDR1 SGHNT, CDR2 YENEEA. The CDR3 loop is CASSPSLAGDPGELFF. CDR3 DNA: TGTGCCAGCAGCCCCTCACTAGCGGGGGACCCCGGGGAGCTGTTTTTT.

This clonotype has a handful of counts. V usage is TRBV7-8 and J usage is TRBJ2-3, with D unresolved. CDR1 and CDR2 from the germline V gene are SGHVS and FQNEAQ. The CDR3 spans 15 residues. The germline V and J ends were trimmed by 1 base and 2 bases, with 10 bases remaining between them. CDR3 protein: CASSLEILSTDTQYF. The CDR3 coding sequence is TGTGCCAGCAGCTTAGAAATCCTCTCCACAGATACGCAGTATTTT. Filled out from reference TRBV7-8 and TRBJ2-3, the complete variable domain reads GAGVSQSPRYKVAKRGQDVALRCDPISGHVSLFWYQQALGQGPEFLTYFQNEAQLDKSGLPSDRFFAERPEGSVSTLKIQRTQQEDSAVYLCASSLEILSTDTQYFGPGTRLTVL.

This clonotype was found many times. This chain joins TRBV6-1 and TRBJ2-1; 9 bases map to TRBD1. Germline assignment: CDR1 MNHNS and CDR2 SASEGT. The CDR3 is 16 residues long. Trimming took 3 bases from V and 6 from J; bases not matched to a gene: 9. The DNA of the CDR3 is TGTGCCAGCAGTGACGCTTGGACAGGGGTGGGCAATGAGCAGTTCTTC. This codes for CASSDAWTGVGNEQFF.

The genes are TRBV18 and TRBJ1-5; possible D gene TRBD1, 6 bases. Deletions cut 6 bases from V and 7 bases from J, with 13 bases between. This CDR3 has 13 amino acids. In germline, CDR1 is KGHSH, CDR2 LQKENI. DNA of the CDR3: TGTGCCAGCTCGGGGGACAAGTCGCAGCCCCAGCATTTT. It specifies CASSGDKSQPQHF.

The chain is built from TRBV28 and TRBJ1-1; D unclear. The CDR3 contains 11 residues. Germline CDR1 reads MDHEN; CDR2 reads SYDVKM. V was clipped by 5 bases and J by 10 bases, with 11 bases between them. The CDR3 DNA sequence: TGTGCCAGCAGTGCAGACGGCGGAGCTTTCTTT. It is translated as CASSADGGAFF.

This chain joins TRBV10-1 and TRBJ1-1; 9 bases are a match to TRBD1. Germline V gene lookup returns CDR1 WNHNN and CDR2 SYGVQD (reference sequence). The CDR3 consists of 13 residues. V was clipped by 6 bases and J by 3 bases; unmatched bases: 2. The CDR3 nucleotides read TGCGCCAGCAGAGACAGGGGGGACACTGAAGCTTTCTTT. This gives the protein CASRDRGDTEAFF.

This clonotype was seen a few times. This rearrangement joins TRBV27 to TRBJ2-7, with 8 positions matching TRBD1. In germline, CDR1 is MNHEY, CDR2 SMNVEV (reference sequence). The CDR3 covers 17 residues. Trimming took 6 bases from V and 2 from J; bases not matched to a gene: 15. CDR3 in amino acids: CASSPRADRGAPYEQYV. The DNA of the CDR3 is TGTGCCAGCAGCCCTAGGGCCGACAGGGGCGCTCCCTACGAGCAGTACGTC.

This chain connects TRBV4-1 to TRBJ1-6; D is unclear. Germline lookup yields CDR1 MGHRA and CDR2 YSYEKL. The CDR3 length is 13 residues. V was trimmed by 3 bases and J by 10 bases, leaving 10 bases between them. CDR3: CASSQLTLSPLHF. As DNA, the CDR3 is TGCGCCAGCAGCCAGCTCACGTTATCACCCCTCCACTTT.

The chain joins TRBV19 to TRBJ2-3; 11 bases agree with TRBD2. The CDR3 extends over 12 amino acids. CDR1 and CDR2 from the germline V gene are LNHDA and SQIVND (reference sequence). With 6 bases clipped from V and 9 bases from J, the junction kept 2 bases outside the gene matches. The CDR3 region is CASRLAGETQYF. CDR3 sequence (DNA): TGTGCCAGTAGACTAGCGGGGGAGACGCAGTATTTT.

The genes are TRBV12-3 or TRBV12-4 and TRBJ2-7; TRBD1 matches at 8 bases. This CDR3 contains 14 residues. Unmatched junction bases numbered 2, after V lost 1 base and J lost 3 bases. Written as DNA, the CDR3 is TGTGCCAGCAGTTTAGACAGGGGGGACTACGAGCAGTACTTC. It encodes CASSLDRGDYEQYF.

The chain carries TRBV7-2 and TRBJ2-2; a possible D gene is TRBD1 (5 bases). CDR3 length equals 14 residues. The germline gives CDR1 SGHTA, CDR2 FQGNSA. V lost 11 bases, J lost 2 bases, and 15 bases lay in between. The DNA for the CDR3 is TGTGCCTCCGGTTGGACAACAAACACCGGGGAGCTGTTTTTT. This encodes CASGWTTNTGELFF.

The V call is TRBV28, the J call TRBJ1-2; D is ambiguous. Trimming stripped 3 bases from V and 8 bases from J, with 10 bases between. This CDR3 has 12 residues. Germline loops: CDR1 MDHEN, CDR2 SYDVKM. CDR3 loop: CASSFGGFGYTF. CDR3 coding DNA: TGTGCCAGCAGTTTCGGAGGGTTCGGCTACACCTTC.

V is TRBV11-2 and J is TRBJ2-1, with D maybe TRBD1 (6 bases). Germline-derived CDR1 and CDR2 are SGHAT and FQNNGV. This CDR3 has 14 amino acids. The V gene lost 1 base and the J gene lost 2 bases, with 6 bases spanning the gap. CDR3 sequence: CASSLGTAYNEQFF. The CDR3 nucleotides read TGTGCCAGCAGCTTAGGGACAGCCTACAATGAGCAGTTCTTC.

This clonotype was seen only a few times. This chain uses TRBV5-1 with TRBJ2-5; 10 bases map to TRBD2. V was clipped by 2 bases and J by 2 bases; unmatched bases: 6. The CDR3 has 16 residues. The germline V gene has CDR1 SGHRS and CDR2 YFSETQ. The CDR3 spells CASSFMLAGEQETQYF. CDR3 in DNA: TGCGCCAGCAGCTTCATGCTAGCGGGGGAACAAGAGACCCAGTACTTC.

V and J are TRBV28 and TRBJ1-3; perhaps TRBD1 as D (5 bases). The V gene's germline CDR1 is MDHEN and CDR2 SYDVKM. The CDR3 extends over 15 amino acids. Between the trimmed V and J ends, which lost 7 bases and 0 bases, there was a span of 13 bases. CDR3 nucleotides: TGTGCCAGCAAAGGGGCGTCACGCTCTGGAAACACCATATATTTT. This codes for CASKGASRSGNTIYF.

This clonotype was seen at least ten times. The rearrangement joins TRBV20-1 to TRBJ1-5; D not resolved. The germline V and J ends were trimmed by 4 bases and 6 bases, with 13 bases remaining between them. The CDR3 contains 13 residues. Per germline, CDR1 DFQATT and CDR2 SNEGSKA (reference sequence). Here the CDR3 reads CSATDRSFQPQHF. For the CDR3, the DNA is TGCAGTGCTACTGACCGTTCCTTTCAGCCCCAGCATTTT.

This clonotype was seen ten or more times. This chain links TRBV7-6 with TRBJ2-6, with no clear D. The CDR3 spans 17 residues. Trimming cost V 1 base and J 0 bases, with 10 bases left between them. Germline-derived CDR1 and CDR2 are SGHVS and FNYEAQ. CDR3 DNA sequence: TGTGCCAGCAGCTTAGGACGGATCGACTCTGGGGCCAACGTCCTGACTTTC. Translated: CASSLGRIDSGANVLTF.